These 18 T cell receptor beta chains originate from one sample sequenced in a study of blood T cell repertoires in COVID-19. Generated by immunoSEQ multiplex PCR, the TCRdb table keeps only in-frame clones and is missing some. The table shows roughly 340,000 clones, with 91% occurring only once. Sequencing was performed on peripheral blood. The receptors come from a woman younger than 35 who had recovered from COVID-19.

The CDR3 DNA follows: TGTGCCAGCACCACCGGGGTCATGAACACTGAAGCTTTCTTT. This codes for CASTTGVMNTEAFF. The V call is TRBV6-5, the J call TRBJ1-1; D gene unclear. Trimming stripped 7 bases from V and 0 bases from J, with 12 bases between. This CDR3 has 14 residues. Germline-derived CDR1 and CDR2 are MNHEY and SVGAGI.

CDR3 DNA: TGTGCCACCGCTGGAGGGAACACCATATATTTT. Amino acid sequence: CATAGGNTIYF. The chain recombines TRBV6-6 with TRBJ1-3; D unresolved. This CDR3 comprises 11 residues. CDR1 and CDR2 from the germline V gene are MNHNY and SVGAGI (reference sequence). The germline V and J ends were trimmed by 10 bases and 7 bases, with 11 bases remaining between them.

The J gene is TRBJ2-7, the V gene TRBV2, with TRBD2 matching over 8 bases. The junction had 14 bases not matched to a gene; V was cut back by 6 bases and J by 4 bases. Germline V gene sequence: CDR1 SNHLY, CDR2 FYNNEI. The CDR3 totals 16 residues. The CDR3 DNA sequence: TGTGCCAGCAGGGGCTCTAGCGGGCGGAGCGGGTACGAGCAGTACGTC. Translating gives CASRGSSGRSGYEQYV.

In its sample, this clone was seen a few times. The chain employs TRBV18 and TRBJ1-1; D gene unclear. The germline V gene has CDR1 KGHSH and CDR2 LQKENI. With 6 bases removed from V and 0 bases from J, the gap between germline ends came to 8 bases. This CDR3 is built from 13 residues. Here the CDR3 reads CASSPTMNTEAFF. CDR3 coding DNA: TGTGCCAGCTCCCCGACAATGAACACTGAAGCTTTCTTT.

V usage is TRBV19 and J usage is TRBJ2-3; D possibly corresponds to TRBD1 (5 bases). The V end lost 5 bases, the J end lost 2 bases, and 11 bases lay between the germline ends. Germline V CDR1 and CDR2: LNHDA, SQIVND (reference sequence). CDR3 length: 14 residues. As DNA, the CDR3 is TGTGCCAGTAGTTTGGACATAAACACAGATACGCAGTATTTT. Amino acids: CASSLDINTDTQYF. The full variable domain, in which reference TRBV19 and TRBJ2-3 provide the parts outside the CDR3, is DGGITQSPKYLFRKEGQNVTLSCEQNLNHDAMYWYRQDPGQGLRLIYYSQIVNDFQKGDIAEGYSVSREKKESFPLTVTSAQKNPTAFYLCASSLDINTDTQYFGPGTRLTVL.

This chain uses TRBV6-1 with TRBJ2-7, with D perhaps TRBD2 (5 bases). V lost 1 base and J lost 6, with 10 bases in between. The length of the CDR3 is 13 residues. Germline V CDR1 and CDR2: MNHNS, SASEGT. The CDR3 DNA follows: TGTGCCAGCAGTGAAGTATTGCGGGTCGAGCAGTACGTC. Protein: CASSEVLRVEQYV.

This clone was seen just once. The V gene is TRBV15, the J gene TRBJ2-1; 9 nucleotides align to TRBD1. Looked up from germline, CDR1 is LNHNV and CDR2 is YYDKDF (reference sequence). The V and J ends lost 2 bases and 0 bases, in that order; junction bases with no gene match: 5. The length of the CDR3 is 17 residues. The DNA of the CDR3 is TGTGCCACCAGCAGACGAACAGGGGGCGACTCCTACAATGAGCAGTTCTTC. It encodes CATSRRTGGDSYNEQFF.

This clone has only a few counts. V usage is TRBV5-8 and J usage is TRBJ2-7; 8 nucleotides match TRBD2. Germline trimming cut 0 bases from V and 3 bases from J; bases unmatched to any gene: 5. There are 15 residues in the CDR3. Per the germline V gene, CDR1 is SGHTS and CDR2 is YDEGEE. DNA of the CDR3: TGTGCCAGCAGCTTGGGGACTAGCAGAAACTACGAGCAGTACGTC. Translated: CASSLGTSRNYEQYV.

The chain couples TRBV6-5 to TRBJ2-2, with 8 positions matching TRBD2. The germline V gene has CDR1 MNHEY and CDR2 SVGAGI. The CDR3 consists of 14 residues. J was trimmed by 6 bases and V by 2 bases; bases with no gene match: 2. The CDR3 DNA reads TGTGCCAGCAGTTACCGGGGGGGGCCCGGGGAGCTGTTTTTT. Translation: CASSYRGGPGELFF.

The V call is TRBV5-1, the J call TRBJ2-1; TRBD2 agrees at 7 bases. V was pared by 7 bases and J by 1 base, with 14 bases of the junction left unmatched. This CDR3 has 17 amino acids. Germline CDR1 and CDR2: SGHRS and YFSETQ. CDR3 loop: CASSLDPGGSSYNEQFF. CDR3 DNA: TGCGCCAGCTCGCTAGACCCCGGGGGGTCTTCCTACAATGAGCAGTTCTTC.

The chain joins TRBV9 to TRBJ1-2; 8 bases agree with TRBD1. The CDR3 is 13 amino acids. Germline-derived CDR1 and CDR2 are SGDLS and YYNGEE. Germline trimming cut 3 bases from V and 4 bases from J; bases unmatched to any gene: 2. The CDR3 sequence is CASSGGQVYGYTF. The CDR3 coding sequence is TGTGCCAGCAGCGGGGGACAGGTCTATGGCTACACCTTC.

The table lists this clone with a count of one. The sample has other DNA sequences that encode this CDR3 too. The V call is TRBV24-1, the J call TRBJ2-1; 9 bases map to TRBD2. This CDR3 spans 14 amino acids. V lost 9 bases, J lost 0 bases, and 2 bases stayed unmatched. The germline V gene encodes CDR1 KGHDR and CDR2 SFDVKD. Here the CDR3 reads CATRSGSSYNEQFF. The CDR3 bases are TGTGCCACCCGTAGCGGGAGCTCCTACAATGAGCAGTTCTTC.

The chain uses TRBV7-8 and TRBJ1-5, with 12 positions matching TRBD1. The CDR3 contains 15 residues. J gave up 6 bases and V 3 bases, and 3 bases lay outside the gene matches. Germline-derived CDR1 and CDR2 are SGHVS and FQNEAQ. CDR3 amino acids: CASSLGQGAGQPQHF. The CDR3 DNA reads as TGTGCCAGCAGCTTGGGACAGGGGGCGGGTCAGCCCCAGCATTTT.

The chain recombines TRBV18 with TRBJ1-5; 7 positions agree with TRBD1. CDR1 and CDR2 (germline): KGHSH, LQKENI. J lost 3 bases, V lost 2 bases, and 10 bases had no gene match. The CDR3 consists of 17 residues. This chain's CDR3 is CASSPKTDRAYNQPQHF. The CDR3 nucleotides read TGTGCCAGCTCACCAAAGACCGACAGGGCCTACAATCAGCCCCAGCATTTT.

The genes are TRBV29-1 and TRBJ1-2; no definite D call. Germline V CDR1 and CDR2: SQVTM, ANQGSEA. The CDR3 covers 15 residues. V was cut by 0 bases and J by 1 base, with 12 bases left in between. The CDR3 loop reads CSVEDVQFVNYGYTF. The CDR3 DNA is TGCAGCGTTGAAGATGTCCAGTTCGTTAACTATGGCTACACCTTC.

The V call is TRBV19, the J call TRBJ1-1; possible D gene TRBD1, 6 bases. V was pared by 10 bases and J by 9 bases, with 15 bases between. The CDR3 extends over 11 amino acids. Germline values: CDR1 LNHDA, CDR2 SQIVND (reference sequence). CDR3 protein: CATLDRNQAFF. For the CDR3, the DNA is TGTGCCACCCTCGACAGGAACCAAGCTTTCTTT.

This clone was counted a single time. The V and J genes are TRBV9 and TRBJ2-1, with a tentative D call TRBD2 (6 bases). Germline V lookup: CDR1 SGDLS, CDR2 YYNGEE. The CDR3 has 15 residues. V gave up 0 bases and J gave up 3 bases, with 10 bases separating them. This CDR3 is CASSVDEDYYNEQFF. For the CDR3, the DNA is TGTGCCAGCAGCGTAGATGAGGACTACTACAATGAGCAGTTCTTC.

The chain has TRBV7-9 and TRBJ1-2; D remains unclear. Germline V gene data show CDR1 as SEHNR and CDR2 as FQNEAQ (reference sequence). Trimming pared 1 base from V and 4 bases from J, leaving 13 bases between. CDR3 length equals 15 residues. CDR3 DNA sequence: TGTGCCAGCAGCTTAGTGCGGCAACCCATCTATGGCTACACCTTC. It yields the protein CASSLVRQPIYGYTF.